One sample yielded the 13 T cell receptor beta chains listed below, sequenced in a study of cytomegalovirus exposure and HLA in healthy donors. This table comes from immunoSEQ multiplex PCR, and its TCRdb copy is limited to in-frame clones, with some not included. In the table there are under 150,000 clones, around 90% of which are singletons. Material: PBMCs. The receptors derive from a young woman in good health and CMV-seropositive.

The rearrangement uses TRBV7-8 and TRBJ2-2; 16 nucleotides match TRBD2. V lost 4 bases, J lost 3 bases, and 11 bases stayed unmatched. Germline V gene lookup returns CDR1 SGHVS and CDR2 FQNEAQ. This CDR3 has 20 residues. The CDR3 coding sequence is TGTGCCAGCAGCTCTACCGGGACTAGCGGGGGGGCCGTTCACACCGGGGAGCTGTTTTTT. The encoded protein is CASSSTGTSGGAVHTGELFF.

V gene TRBV27 combines with J gene TRBJ2-4, with D tentatively TRBD1 (6 bases). With 5 bases removed from V and 0 bases from J, the gap between germline ends came to 11 bases. The CDR3 has 15 residues. The V gene's germline CDR1 is MNHEY and CDR2 SMNVEV (reference sequence). For the CDR3, the DNA is TGTGCCAGCAGTCGGACAGCTCTAGCCAAAAACATTCAGTACTTC. It yields the protein CASSRTALAKNIQYF.

The rearrangement links TRBV4-3 to TRBJ2-1, with TRBD2 matching 11 bases. The CDR3 is 16 residues long. V shed 0 bases and J 6 bases; nucleotides not matched to a gene: 4. The germline V gene encodes CDR1 LGHNA and CDR2 YSLEER. CDR3: CASSQELAGGPNEQFF. CDR3 DNA: TGCGCCAGCAGCCAAGAATTAGCGGGGGGGCCCAATGAGCAGTTCTTC.

J is TRBJ1-3 and V is TRBV25-1; TRBD1 matches at 8 bases. The V gene end was trimmed by 5 bases and the J gene end by 8 bases; junction bases not matched to a gene: 2. The CDR3 covers 12 residues. Germline loops: CDR1 MGHDK, CDR2 SYGVNS. The CDR3 nucleotides are TGTGCCAGCAGTTCACAGGGGGACACCATATATTTT. Its translation is CASSSQGDTIYF.

The chain links TRBV27 to TRBJ2-5; TRBD2 matches 8 bases. From germline, CDR1 is MNHEY and CDR2 SMNVEV (reference sequence). The CDR3 has 18 amino acids. The V gene end was trimmed by 5 bases and the J gene end by 0 bases; junction bases not matched to a gene: 14. The CDR3 loop is CASSPRTSRIGYQETQYF. DNA for the CDR3: TGTGCCAGCAGTCCACGGACTAGCCGTATTGGGTACCAAGAGACCCAGTACTTC.

The V call is TRBV28, the J call TRBJ1-1; the D gene is possibly TRBD1 (5 bases). Looked up from germline, CDR1 is MDHEN and CDR2 is SYDVKM. The CDR3 loop spans 12 amino acids. V was shortened by 9 bases and J by 4 bases, with 12 bases between the two germline ends. The DNA of the CDR3 is TGTGCCAGTCGCAGGGTGGGCACTGAAGCTTTCTTT. Translated: CASRRVGTEAFF.

The gene calls are TRBV5-1 and TRBJ2-1; a possible D gene is TRBD1 (6 bases). Germline loops: CDR1 SGHRS, CDR2 YFSETQ. The CDR3 totals 12 residues. The germline V and J ends were trimmed by 4 bases and 11 bases, with 13 bases remaining between them. Here the CDR3 DNA reads TGCGCCAGCAGCGCACCACAGGGCCAGCAGTTCTTC. Its protein product is CASSAPQGQQFF.

V usage is TRBV7-3 and J usage is TRBJ1-1, with TRBD1 matching 7 bases. Germline-derived CDR1 and CDR2 are SGHTA and FQGTGA. The CDR3 loop spans 13 amino acids. V shed 6 bases and J 6 bases; nucleotides not matched to a gene: 7. For the CDR3, the DNA is TGTGCCAGCAGGACAGGGACGGTTGCTGAAGCTTTCTTT. Translating it yields CASRTGTVAEAFF.

The V and J genes are TRBV11-2 and TRBJ2-5; maybe TRBD1 (5 bases). V shed 2 bases and J shed 5 bases, with 21 bases lying between them. Germline-derived CDR1 and CDR2 are SGHAT and FQNNGV. The CDR3 length is 17 residues. The CDR3 DNA is TGTGCCAGCAGCTTAACCTCCTCGGTGTGGGGCAGGGAGACCCAGTACTTC. Its translation is CASSLTSSVWGRETQYF.

V is TRBV11-3 and J is TRBJ2-1; D is possibly TRBD1 (6 bases). Germline-derived CDR1 and CDR2 are SGHNT and YENEEA. V was cut by 5 bases and J by 9 bases, with 14 bases left in between. This CDR3 is 13 amino acids long. This CDR3 reads CASSRGGLGEQFF. In DNA, the CDR3 is TGTGCCAGCAGCCGTGGGGGCCTCGGTGAGCAGTTCTTC.

This chain uses TRBV6-1 with TRBJ1-5, with 7 bases aligning to TRBD1. The CDR3 is made up of 13 amino acids. Germline V gene lookup returns CDR1 MNHNS and CDR2 SASEGT. Unmatched junction bases numbered 7, after V lost 9 bases and J lost 5 bases. The DNA for the CDR3 is TGTGCCAGTGAACAGGGGCTTTATCAGCCCCAGCATTTT. Its protein product is CASEQGLYQPQHF.

The genes are TRBV27 and TRBJ2-7, with TRBD2 identical over 14 bases. The V gene end was trimmed by 5 bases and the J gene end by 3 bases; junction bases not matched to a gene: 6. From germline, CDR1 is MNHEY and CDR2 SMNVEV (reference sequence). CDR3 length: 16 amino acids. CDR3 coding DNA: TGTGCCAGCAGTAGAAGGACTAGCGGGGGGAACTACGAGCAGTACTTC. This gives the protein CASSRRTSGGNYEQYF.

The chain employs TRBV5-4 and TRBJ2-1, with 7 nucleotides matching TRBD1. Germline loops: CDR1 SGHNT, CDR2 YYREEE (reference sequence). The length of the CDR3 is 16 residues. After removal of 4 bases from V and 6 bases from J, the junction contained 13 bases not matched to a gene. The CDR3 reads CASSVSLGTEANEQFF. CDR3 sequence (DNA): TGTGCCAGCAGCGTCAGTCTCGGGACAGAAGCCAATGAGCAGTTCTTC.